This T cell receptor beta chain was recovered during a study of T cell responses to AZD1222 COVID-19 vaccine. Findings of the study overall: With dominance at 160-218 and 743-854, vaccine-associated CD4 TCRs spanned spike. Clonal diversity may have been underestimated, and the donors were mostly white British, with more females than males.

The CDR3 covers 15 residues. Germline CDR1 MNHEY, CDR2 SVGAGI. V dropped 6 bases and J dropped 2 bases, with 14 bases sitting between them. It was second doses at about 4 or about 12 weeks that were pooled. Clones were sequenced by immunoSEQ multiplex PCR, and TCRdb holds only the in-frame ones, with some missing. The sample lists 80,000 to 100,000 clones; just over 90% were seen once. On this clone: Its specificity is not known.

The J gene is TRBJ2-1, the V gene TRBV6-5, with a tentative D call TRBD2 (5 bases). This clonotype was obtained from an adult who received the AZD1222 COVID-19 vaccine. The sequencing used peripheral blood, collected 28 days after the second AZD1222 dose. This CDR3 reads CASRLTSSPYNEQFF. CDR3 DNA sequence: TGTGCCAGCAGACTCACTAGTTCTCCCTACAATGAGCAGTTCTTC.